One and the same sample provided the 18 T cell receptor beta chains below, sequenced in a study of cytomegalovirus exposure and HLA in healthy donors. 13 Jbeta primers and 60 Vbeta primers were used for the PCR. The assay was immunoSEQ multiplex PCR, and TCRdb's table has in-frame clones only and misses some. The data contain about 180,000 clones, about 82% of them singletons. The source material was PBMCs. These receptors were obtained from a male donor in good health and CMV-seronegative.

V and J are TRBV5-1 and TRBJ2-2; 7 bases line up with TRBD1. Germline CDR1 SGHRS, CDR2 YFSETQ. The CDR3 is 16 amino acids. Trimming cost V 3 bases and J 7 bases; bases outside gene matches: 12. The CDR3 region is CASSYKGQVGDGELFF. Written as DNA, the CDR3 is TGCGCCAGCAGCTACAAAGGACAGGTCGGCGACGGGGAGCTGTTTTTT.

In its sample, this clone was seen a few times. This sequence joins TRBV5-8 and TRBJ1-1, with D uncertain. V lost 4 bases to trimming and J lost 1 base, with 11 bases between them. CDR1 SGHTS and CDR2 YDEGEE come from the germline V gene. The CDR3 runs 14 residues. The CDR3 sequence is CASSTRRGNTEAFF. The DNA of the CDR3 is TGTGCCAGCAGCACCCGGCGGGGGAACACTGAAGCTTTCTTT.

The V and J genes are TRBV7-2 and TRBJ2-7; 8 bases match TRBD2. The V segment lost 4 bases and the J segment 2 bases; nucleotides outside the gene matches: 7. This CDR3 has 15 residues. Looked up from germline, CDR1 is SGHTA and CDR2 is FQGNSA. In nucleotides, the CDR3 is TGTGCCAGCAGCTATGCTAGCGGGCGGGCCTACGAGCAGTACTTC. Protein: CASSYASGRAYEQYF.

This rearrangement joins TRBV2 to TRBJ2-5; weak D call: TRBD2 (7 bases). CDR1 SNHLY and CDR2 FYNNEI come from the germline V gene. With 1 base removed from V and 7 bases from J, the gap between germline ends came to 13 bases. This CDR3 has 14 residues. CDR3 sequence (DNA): TGTGCCAGCAGTGAAGACGGGGGGCTCGGGACCCAGTACTTC. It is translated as CASSEDGGLGTQYF.

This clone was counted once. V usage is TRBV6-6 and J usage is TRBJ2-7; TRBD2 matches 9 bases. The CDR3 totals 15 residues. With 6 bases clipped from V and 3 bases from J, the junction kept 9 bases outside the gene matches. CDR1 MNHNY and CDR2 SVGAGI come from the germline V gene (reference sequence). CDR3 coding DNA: TGTGCCAGCAGCCATAGCGGGAGTTCCCTCTACGAGCAGTACTTC. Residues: CASSHSGSSLYEQYF.

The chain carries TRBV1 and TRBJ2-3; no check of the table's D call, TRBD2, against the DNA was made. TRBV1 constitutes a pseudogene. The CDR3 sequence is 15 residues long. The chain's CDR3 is CTSSRGSGSTDTQYF. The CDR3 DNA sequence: TGCACCAGCAGCCGGGGTAGCGGGAGCACAGATACGCAGTATTTT.

The CDR3: CSARDRESYGYTF. CDR3 bases: TGCAGCGCCCGGGACAGGGAAAGTTATGGCTACACCTTC. The rearrangement links TRBV29-1 to TRBJ1-2, with TRBD1 matching over 9 bases. Looked up from germline, CDR1 is SQVTM and CDR2 is ANQGSEA. The trim removed 7 bases at V and 5 bases at J, leaving 8 bases unmatched. This CDR3 comprises 13 residues.

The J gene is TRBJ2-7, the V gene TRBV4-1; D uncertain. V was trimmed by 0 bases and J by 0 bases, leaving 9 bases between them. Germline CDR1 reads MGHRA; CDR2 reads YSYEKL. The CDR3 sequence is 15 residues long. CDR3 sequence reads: CASSQEEASSYEQYF. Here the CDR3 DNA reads TGCGCCAGCAGCCAAGAAGAGGCGAGCTCCTACGAGCAGTACTTC.

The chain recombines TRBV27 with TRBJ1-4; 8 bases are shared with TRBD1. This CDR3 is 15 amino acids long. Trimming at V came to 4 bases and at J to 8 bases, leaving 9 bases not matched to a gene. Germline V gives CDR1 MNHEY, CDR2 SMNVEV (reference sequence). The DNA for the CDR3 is TGTGCCAGCAGTTCCCAGACAGGGGTCAGGGAAAAACTGTTTTTT. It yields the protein CASSSQTGVREKLFF.

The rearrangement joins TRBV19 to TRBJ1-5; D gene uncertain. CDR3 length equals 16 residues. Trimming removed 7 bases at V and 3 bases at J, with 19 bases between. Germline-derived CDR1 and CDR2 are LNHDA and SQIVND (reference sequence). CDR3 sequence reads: CASKVEVRRDNQPQHF. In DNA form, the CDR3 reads TGTGCCAGTAAGGTTGAGGTACGGAGGGACAATCAGCCCCAGCATTTT.

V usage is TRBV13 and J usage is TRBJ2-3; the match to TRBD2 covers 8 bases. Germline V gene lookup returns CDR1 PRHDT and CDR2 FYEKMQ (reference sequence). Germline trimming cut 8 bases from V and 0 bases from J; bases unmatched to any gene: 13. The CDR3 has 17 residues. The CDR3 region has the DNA TGTGCCAGCGGGGGGATTAGCGGGGACCGTAGCACAGATACGCAGTATTTT. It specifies CASGGISGDRSTDTQYF.

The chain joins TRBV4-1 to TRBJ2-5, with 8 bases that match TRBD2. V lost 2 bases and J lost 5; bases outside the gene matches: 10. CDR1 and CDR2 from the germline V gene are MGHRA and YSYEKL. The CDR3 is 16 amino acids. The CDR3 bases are TGCGCCAGCAGCCAACCAGCCGGGGGGGATAGGGAGACCCAGTACTTC. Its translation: CASSQPAGGDRETQYF.

The CDR3 sequence: CASSSRAGGPWETQYF. The CDR3, as DNA: TGTGCCAGCAGTTCCCGAGCGGGGGGGCCTTGGGAGACCCAGTACTTC. The J gene is TRBJ2-5, the V gene TRBV6-5; 10 bases match TRBD2. CDR3 size: 16 residues. CDR1 MNHEY and CDR2 SVGAGI come from the germline V gene. The V segment lost 4 bases and the J segment 5 bases; nucleotides outside the gene matches: 10.

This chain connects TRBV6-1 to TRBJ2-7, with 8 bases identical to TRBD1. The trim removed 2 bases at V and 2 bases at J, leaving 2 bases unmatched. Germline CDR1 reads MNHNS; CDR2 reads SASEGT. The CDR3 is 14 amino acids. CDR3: CASSEQGAPYEQYF. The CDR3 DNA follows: TGTGCCAGCAGTGAACAGGGGGCTCCCTACGAGCAGTACTTC.

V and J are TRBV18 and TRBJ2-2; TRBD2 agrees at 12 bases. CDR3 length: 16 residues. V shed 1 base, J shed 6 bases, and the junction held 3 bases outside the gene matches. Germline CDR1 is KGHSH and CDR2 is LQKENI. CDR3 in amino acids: CASSPLGTSGPGELFF. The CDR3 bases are TGTGCCAGCTCACCACTGGGGACTAGCGGGCCCGGGGAGCTGTTTTTT.

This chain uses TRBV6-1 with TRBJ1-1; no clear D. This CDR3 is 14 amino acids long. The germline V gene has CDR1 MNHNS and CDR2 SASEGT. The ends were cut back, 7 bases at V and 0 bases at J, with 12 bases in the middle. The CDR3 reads CASNLEYMNTEAFF. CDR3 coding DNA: TGTGCCAGCAATCTGGAGTACATGAACACTGAAGCTTTCTTT.

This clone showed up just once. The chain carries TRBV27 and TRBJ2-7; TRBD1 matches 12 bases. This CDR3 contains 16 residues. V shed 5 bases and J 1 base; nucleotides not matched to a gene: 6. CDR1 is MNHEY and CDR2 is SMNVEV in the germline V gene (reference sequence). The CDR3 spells CASSQGQGATSYEQYF. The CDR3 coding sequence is TGTGCCAGCAGTCAGGGACAGGGGGCTACGTCCTACGAGCAGTACTTC.

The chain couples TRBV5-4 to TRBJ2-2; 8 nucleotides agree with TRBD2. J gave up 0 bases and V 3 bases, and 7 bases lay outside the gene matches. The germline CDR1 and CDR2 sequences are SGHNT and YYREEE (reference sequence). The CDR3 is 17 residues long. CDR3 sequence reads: CASSSKVAGTNTGELFF. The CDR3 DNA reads TGTGCCAGCAGCTCTAAAGTAGCGGGAACGAACACCGGGGAGCTGTTTTTT. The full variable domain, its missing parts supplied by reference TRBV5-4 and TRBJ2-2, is ETGVTQSPTHLIKTRGQQVTLRCSSQSGHNTVSWYQQALGQGPQFIFQYYREEENGRGNFPPRFSGLQFPNYSSELNVNALELDDSALYLCASSSKVAGTNTGELFFGEGSRLTVL.